The clone carrying this T cell receptor beta chain was detected only a few times. Its specificity is not known. The data originate from a study of T cells in Graves' hyperthyroidism and ophthalmopathy. RNA transcripts provided the source from which TCR beta CDR3 regions were amplified. With the HTBI primer set, the TCR CDR3 went through a first round of RT-PCR. One entry per CDR3 protein results from TCRdb running MiXCR on the multiplex PCR reads. Of more than 550,000 distinct CDR3 sequences listed, about 19% are singletons. General study findings and limits: Also found in blood were most expanded thyroid clonotypes above 0.001.

The blood sample predates any ophthalmopathy symptoms, coming from first hyperthyroidism diagnosis. V lost 5 bases and J lost 9, with 19 bases in between. This CDR3 has 14 residues. Germline loops: CDR1 SGHTA, CDR2 FQGNSA. The TCR comes from a woman between 50 and 59 years old with Graves' hyperthyroidism that later progressed to Graves' ophthalmopathy. The V call is TRBV7-2, the J call TRBJ2-5, with a tentative D call TRBD2 (6 bases). Sequencing was performed on blood. As DNA, the CDR3 is TGTGCCAGCAGCCCCCGGAGGGACCCAAAGGCCCAGTACTTC. Amino acid sequence: CASSPRRDPKAQYF. The whole variable domain, filled in from reference TRBV7-2 and TRBJ2-5, reads GAGVSQSPSNKVTEKGKDVELRCDPISGHTALYWYRQSLGQGLEFLIYFQGNSAPDKSGLPSDRFSAERTGGSVSTLTIQRTQQEDSAVYLCASSPRRDPKAQYFGPGTRLLVL.